This is a list of T cell receptor beta chains from one sample in a study of blood T cell repertoires in COVID-19. Profiled with immunoSEQ multiplex PCR; TCRdb holds only in-frame clones, not every one. The sample consists of 110,000 or so clones, less than 90% of them appearing once. The specimen was peripheral blood. Receptors originate from a woman in her sixties or seventies with acute or convalescent COVID-19. Both conserved end residues are part of each CDR3.

V: TRBV11-2
J: TRBJ1-2
CDR3: CASSPGQGVGYTF

V: TRBV15
J: TRBJ1-1
CDR3: CATSRHQGTEAFF

V: TRBV28
J: TRBJ2-4
CDR3: CASRGTTRAKNIQYF

V: TRBV19
J: TRBJ1-1
CDR3: CASKLGAANTEAFF

V: TRBV28
J: TRBJ1-2
CDR3: CASSPGVYGYTF

V: TRBV12-3/TRBV12-4
J: TRBJ1-5
CDR3: CASSSYNQPQHF

V: TRBV5-1
J: TRBJ2-1
CDR3: CASSAGMGVAGRDEQFF

V: TRBV5-1
J: TRBJ2-7
CDR3: CASSLGQVGTYEQYF

V: TRBV28
J: TRBJ1-5
CDR3: CASIQDVSNQPQHF

V: TRBV6-2/TRBV6-3
J: TRBJ2-1
CDR3: CASSYSGTSGIRYEQFF

V: TRBV9
J: TRBJ1-2
CDR3: CASSVEGQGYYGYTF

V: TRBV6-1
J: TRBJ1-5
CDR3: CASSVNYSGRNQPQHF

V: TRBV25-1
J: TRBJ2-3
CDR3: CASREDGLTDTQYF

V: TRBV5-1
J: TRBJ2-7
CDR3: CASSTGTSGTYEQYF

V: TRBV7-9
J: TRBJ2-7
CDR3: CASVDPGTGDYEQYF

V: TRBV5-1
J: TRBJ1-1
CDR3: CASSRTGTGLEAFF

V: TRBV19
J: TRBJ1-1
CDR3: CASFQGEAFF

V: TRBV28
J: TRBJ1-2
CDR3: CASSLGRLGNYGYTF

V: TRBV5-5
J: TRBJ2-7
CDR3: CASSLDLTYEQYF

V: TRBV5-6
J: TRBJ2-5
CDR3: CASSSGNLWETQYF